The 21 T cell receptor beta chains in this list originate from one sample, sequenced in a study of vaccination and CD4 T cells after COVID-19. Once obtained from cultured CD4+ T cells, the DNA was sequenced using the Oncomine TCR Beta short-read assay. TCRdb analysed the PCR reads with MiXCR anew, one entry per CDR3 protein. The sample includes 12,000 or so distinct CDR3 sequences, over 40% of them seen just once. No antigen is known for these receptors. Treatment described: roughly ten-day PBMC culture with coronavirus spike peptide pools or control peptides (ViraFEST assay). Sequencing was done on a sample of CD4+ T cells from blood, cultured in vitro. The receptors were gathered from a human donor who had recovered from COVID-19.

This clonotype was recorded once. This rearrangement joins TRBV7-9 to TRBJ2-5, with D maybe TRBD1 (6 bases). Trimming took 4 bases from V and 3 from J, leaving 21 bases between them. The germline gives CDR1 SEHNR, CDR2 FQNEAQ (reference sequence). The CDR3 totals 17 residues. This CDR3 is CASSSTSQGPLKETQYF. CDR3 nucleotides: TGTGCCAGCAGCTCAACGAGCCAGGGGCCGCTTAAAGAGACCCAGTACTTC. The variable domain in full, completed from reference TRBV7-9 and TRBJ2-5, reads DTGVSQNPRHKITKRGQNVTFRCDPISEHNRLYWYRQTLGQGPEFLTYFQNEAQLEKSRLLSDRFSAERPKGSFSTLEIQRTEQGDSAMYLCASSSTSQGPLKETQYFGPGTRLLVL.

Judged by abundance, this clonotype is medium-sized. The chain links TRBV10-3 to TRBJ1-1; D is unresolved. This CDR3 comprises 12 residues. CDR1 and CDR2 (germline): ENHRY, SYGVKD. V lost 2 bases to trimming and J lost 11 bases, with 12 bases between them. CDR3 residues: CAISEGSGGAFF. The CDR3 DNA reads as TGTGCCATCAGTGAGGGCAGCGGAGGGGCTTTCTTT.

This clonotype was found a few times. V usage is TRBV10-3 and J usage is TRBJ1-6; the D is unclear. Between the trimmed V and J ends, which lost 0 bases and 0 bases, there was a span of 9 bases. The CDR3 consists of 17 residues. In germline, CDR1 is ENHRY, CDR2 SYGVKD. As DNA, the CDR3 is TGTGCCATCAGTGAGTCGGTCAGGAGCTCCTATAATTCACCCCTCCACTTT. It translates to CAISESVRSSYNSPLHF.

V gene TRBV20-1 combines with J gene TRBJ2-3, with 7 bases fitting TRBD1. Per germline, CDR1 DFQATT and CDR2 SNEGSKA (reference sequence). Germline trimming cut 4 bases from V and 8 bases from J; bases unmatched to any gene: 15. This CDR3 is 15 amino acids long. Here the CDR3 reads CSAITQQGYGGTQYF. The CDR3 coding sequence is TGCAGTGCTATTACTCAACAGGGGTATGGGGGTACGCAGTATTTT.

The CDR3 region is CASSAASRATDTQYF. As DNA, the CDR3 is TGTGCCAGCAGTGCTGCTAGCAGAGCCACAGATACGCAGTATTTT. V is TRBV12-3 or TRBV12-4 and J is TRBJ2-3; possibly TRBD2 for D (5 bases). V lost 5 bases, J lost 2 bases, and 14 bases lay in between. CDR3 length equals 15 residues.

This clonotype was seen only a few times. This chain joins TRBV6-1 and TRBJ1-5; weak D call: TRBD1 (6 bases). Germline V gene data show CDR1 as MNHNS and CDR2 as SASEGT. V gave up 4 bases and J gave up 4 bases, with 11 bases separating them. This CDR3 has 14 amino acids. DNA of the CDR3: TGTGCCAGCAGTGGCAGGGGCGAGAATCAGCCCCAGCATTTT. It codes for CASSGRGENQPQHF.

This chain connects TRBV15 to TRBJ2-3; 8 bases map to TRBD2. The CDR3 contains 21 residues. The ends lost 0 bases at V and 5 bases at J; junction bases unmatched: 22. CDR1 and CDR2 (germline): LNHNV, YYDKDF (reference sequence). This chain's CDR3 is CATSRDLAGITTGRAVDTQYF. DNA of the CDR3: TGTGCCACCAGCAGAGATCTGGCGGGAATCACCACCGGGAGGGCCGTAGATACGCAGTATTTT.

The chain has TRBV18 and TRBJ1-2; the match to TRBD1 covers 10 bases. Germline V CDR1 and CDR2: KGHSH, LQKENI. The CDR3 sequence is 14 residues long. J was trimmed by 3 bases and V by 3 bases; bases with no gene match: 1. CDR3: CASSPGTGDYGYTF. CDR3 bases: TGTGCCAGCTCACCCGGGACAGGGGACTATGGCTACACCTTC.

The gene calls are TRBV6-1 and TRBJ2-3, with 14 bases fitting TRBD2. V lost 5 bases and J lost 4; bases outside the gene matches: 2. The CDR3 is 15 residues long. Germline V CDR1 and CDR2: MNHNS, SASEGT. As DNA, the CDR3 is TGTGCCAGCAGTCAGACTAGCGGGAGGGCAGATACGCAGTATTTT. Translated, it gives CASSQTSGRADTQYF.

The V and J genes are TRBV7-9 and TRBJ2-2, with 8 bases lining up with TRBD1. With 6 bases clipped from V and 0 bases from J, the junction kept 9 bases outside the gene matches. The CDR3 is 17 residues long. Germline CDR1 SEHNR, CDR2 FQNEAQ (reference sequence). As DNA, the CDR3 is TGTGCCAGCAGACAACCGACAGGGGAGTCGAACACCGGGGAGCTGTTTTTT. Amino acid sequence: CASRQPTGESNTGELFF.

The J gene is TRBJ2-1, the V gene TRBV2, with 10 positions matching TRBD2. With V trimmed by 6 bases and J by 10 bases, 15 bases remained unmatched. Germline CDR1 and CDR2: SNHLY and FYNNEI. The CDR3 totals 16 residues. CDR3 coding DNA: TGTGCCAGCAGGTCCCCTAGCGGGAGACAGGAGAAGGAGCAGTTCTTC. Its protein product is CASRSPSGRQEKEQFF.

The V and J genes are TRBV11-2 and TRBJ1-2; D gene unclear. The V gene lost 5 bases and the J gene lost 8 bases, with 24 bases spanning the gap. Germline V CDR1 and CDR2: SGHAT, FQNNGV. This CDR3 contains 16 residues. CDR3 bases: TGTGCCAGCAGCCTCCGTACCCTCGGCGCGTCTGGCGGCTACACCTTC. It translates to CASSLRTLGASGGYTF.

Judged by abundance, this clonotype is medium-sized. This rearrangement joins TRBV20-1 to TRBJ2-1; 12 bases align to TRBD2. Germline V gene lookup returns CDR1 DFQATT and CDR2 SNEGSKA (reference sequence). V was pared by 4 bases and J by 4 bases, with 5 bases of the junction left unmatched. CDR3 length equals 15 residues. CDR3 nucleotides: TGCAGTGCTAAAACCGGGACTAGCGGGTACAATGAGCAGTTCTTC. It codes for CSAKTGTSGYNEQFF.

In this sample, this clonotype turned up a few times. J is TRBJ2-7 and V is TRBV6-5; 7 bases agree with TRBD2. The V and J ends lost 4 bases and 2 bases, in that order; junction bases with no gene match: 8. The CDR3 spans 15 residues. Germline V CDR1 and CDR2: MNHEY, SVGAGI. In DNA form, the CDR3 reads TGTGCCAGCAGTTTCCGCGGGAGAATACCCTACGAGCAGTACTTC. Encoded protein: CASSFRGRIPYEQYF.

The CDR3 DNA sequence: TGTGCCAGCAGGGACTCGCTCACAGATACGCAGTATTTT. Amino acids: CASRDSLTDTQYF. J is TRBJ2-3 and V is TRBV2; a possible D gene is TRBD2 (5 bases). The CDR3 consists of 13 residues. V lost 6 bases, J lost 2 bases, and 9 bases lay in between. From germline, CDR1 is SNHLY and CDR2 FYNNEI.

The chain joins TRBV5-1 to TRBJ2-5; D is ambiguous. The CDR3 consists of 14 residues. V was clipped by 4 bases and J by 1 base, with 11 bases between them. CDR1 and CDR2 (germline): SGHRS, YFSETQ. CDR3 sequence (DNA): TGCGCCAGCAGCAGGACGAGTGGCCAAGAGACCCAGTACTTC. Translating it yields CASSRTSGQETQYF.

The CDR3 region is CAISEYLPSDGSYNEQFF. CDR3 in DNA: TGTGCCATCAGTGAGTATTTACCTTCAGACGGCTCCTACAATGAGCAGTTCTTC. J is TRBJ2-1 and V is TRBV10-3; D is unresolved. Trimming stripped 1 base from V and 0 bases from J, with 16 bases between. The CDR3 spans 18 residues. CDR1 ENHRY and CDR2 SYGVKD come from the germline V gene.

The rearrangement uses TRBV9 and TRBJ1-2; D not resolved. The CDR3 covers 18 residues. Trimming left V 0 bases short and J 0 bases short, with 18 bases between. CDR1 SGDLS and CDR2 YYNGEE come from the germline V gene. CDR3 sequence reads: CASSVGYRPRRTNYGYTF. The CDR3 coding sequence is TGTGCCAGCAGCGTAGGCTATCGCCCACGGAGGACTAACTATGGCTACACCTTC.

This clonotype was seen a few times. This sequence joins TRBV5-1 and TRBJ2-2, with 14 bases lining up with TRBD2. Germline V gene data show CDR1 as SGHRS and CDR2 as YFSETQ. With V trimmed by 3 bases and J by 6 bases, 7 bases remained unmatched. This CDR3 has 17 amino acids. This CDR3 reads CASSSGLAGVGSGELFF. The CDR3 region has the DNA TGCGCCAGCAGCTCGGGACTAGCGGGAGTCGGGTCCGGGGAGCTGTTTTTT.

V and J are TRBV28 and TRBJ1-2; possible D gene TRBD1, 5 bases. CDR3 length equals 12 residues. Germline-derived CDR1 and CDR2 are MDHEN and SYDVKM. The V and J ends lost 6 bases and 4 bases respectively, with 9 bases between them. The CDR3, as DNA: TGTGCCAGCAGGATCGACAGCTATGGCTACACCTTC. Translating gives CASRIDSYGYTF.

The chain employs TRBV20-1 and TRBJ2-1, with D maybe TRBD2 (6 bases). Per germline, CDR1 DFQATT and CDR2 SNEGSKA (reference sequence). Trimming shortened V by 6 bases and J by 6 bases, and 18 bases separated the two germline ends. CDR3 length: 14 residues. In DNA, the CDR3 is TGCAGTGCCCCCCTACCCCCGGGACTCAATGAGCAGTTCTTC. Translated: CSAPLPPGLNEQFF.